The TCR beta chain described here comes from a study of blood T cell repertoires in COVID-19. The overall study: COVID-19 samples, acute and convalescent, were from the United States, Italy and Spain. Sources were T cells, B-cell-depleted T cells, or PBMCs; the material itself was cDNA or gDNA.

CDR3 size: 17 residues. Germline-derived CDR1 and CDR2 are SGHNT and YENEEA. The V gene end was trimmed by 0 bases and the J gene end by 12 bases; junction bases not matched to a gene: 18. Authors' data handling: Amplification from reference gene primers served as the basis for estimated nucleated cell counts. The protocol was immunoSEQ multiplex PCR, while the TCRdb copy is restricted to in-frame clones and leaves out a portion. That table gives V, J and clone size, and the DNA gave D and trimming. The table includes 130,000 or so clones, 86% detected once. This rearrangement joins TRBV11-3 to TRBJ2-3, with 7 bases that match TRBD2. The clonotype was recovered from a man aged 40-49 years with acute or convalescent COVID-19. The source material was peripheral blood. CDR3 nucleotide sequence: TGTGCCAGCAGCTTAGATCGGTGGAGTGGAAATAGACTAGCTCAGTATTTT. Amino acid sequence: CASSLDRWSGNRLAQYF.